The rows below give T cell receptor beta chains drawn from one sample of a study of CD8 T cells in Susac syndrome. TCRdb independently ran MiXCR on the immunoSEQ multiplex PCR reads; one entry per CDR3 protein. The sample lists 120,000 or so distinct CDR3 sequences; 94% were seen once. The sample consisted of CD4+ T cells from PBMCs. These receptors were taken from a human donor with multiple sclerosis. Both conserved end residues are part of each CDR3. The D gene is left open where the match is weak. The listing skips clone size in some rows; elsewhere it reads once, few, many or a size class.

J gene,clone size,D gene,V gene,CDR3 DNA,CDR3 protein
TRBJ1-2,NA,NA,TRBV5-1,TGCGCCAGCAGCCCCCGAGAGGCTAACGATGGCTACACCTTC,CASSPREANDGYTF
TRBJ1-2,NA,NA,TRBV7-2,TGTGCCAGCAGCTTAAATCGGCAGGGGCCCTACACCTTC,CASSLNRQGPYTF
TRBJ1-4,NA,NA,TRBV12-3/TRBV12-4,TGTGCCAGCAGTTTCAGTGAAAAACTGTTTTTT,CASSFSEKLFF
TRBJ2-7,NA,NA,TRBV14,TGTGCCAGCAGCATGCCGGGACATCTGGGGGAGCAGTACTTC,CASSMPGHLGEQYF
TRBJ2-7,NA,TRBD1,TRBV19,TGTGCCAGTAGTACTTCCGGGACAGCTACAACCCGCTCCTACGAGCAGTACTTC,CASSTSGTATTRSYEQYF
TRBJ2-7,NA,TRBD2,TRBV11-2,TGTGCCAGCAGCTTGGATAGCGGGAGCTACGAGCAGTACTTC,CASSLDSGSYEQYF
TRBJ2-7,NA,NA,TRBV13,TGTGCCAGCAGCTTAGGGATGCTCACTCACGAGCAGTACTTC,CASSLGMLTHEQYF
TRBJ2-7,NA,NA,TRBV18,TGTGCCAGCTCCCCAGCCTCGAGTGAGGGGGGCTACGAGCAGTACTTC,CASSPASSEGGYEQYF
TRBJ2-5,NA,TRBD1,TRBV27,TGTGCCAGCAGTTGGGGAACAGGGGGACAAGAGACCCAGTACTTC,CASSWGTGGQETQYF
TRBJ2-5,once,NA,TRBV7-2,TGTGCCAGCAGCTCTAGGGAACAAGAGACCCAGTACTTC,CASSSREQETQYF
TRBJ1-2,NA,TRBD1,TRBV7-8,TGTGCCAGCAGCCCCAGGGGGCCGAATGGCTACACCTTC,CASSPRGPNGYTF
TRBJ1-5,NA,NA,TRBV19,TGTGCCAGTAGTAAACAGGTTCAGCCCCAGCATTTT,CASSKQVQPQHF
TRBJ1-2,NA,TRBD1,TRBV6-5,TGTGCCAGCAGTTACACCCCTGCCGGGACAGGGGCGAACTATGGCTACACCTTC,CASSYTPAGTGANYGYTF
TRBJ2-7,once,TRBD1,TRBV7-9,TGTGCCAGCGGTGTCAGGGGGTACGAGCAGTACTTC,CASGVRGYEQYF
TRBJ1-2,NA,NA,TRBV5-1,TGCGCCAGCAGCCCGGACGGACGGAGCAACTATGGCTACACCTTC,CASSPDGRSNYGYTF
TRBJ1-3,NA,NA,TRBV12-3/TRBV12-4,TGTGCCAGCAGTTTCAGCTCTGATGGAAACACCATATATTTT,CASSFSSDGNTIYF
TRBJ1-5,NA,TRBD1,TRBV7-9,TGTGCCAGCAGCTTATCAACCGGGACAGGGAAGGTGGGCAATCAGCCCCAGCATTTT,CASSLSTGTGKVGNQPQHF
TRBJ1-1,NA,TRBD1,TRBV6-1,TGTGCCTCAGGACAGGGGTGGGAAACTGAAGCTTTCTTT,CASGQGWETEAFF
TRBJ2-1,NA,NA,TRBV24-1,TGTGCCACCAGTGGCCAGACTGATGAGCAGTTCTTC,CATSGQTDEQFF
TRBJ2-2,NA,TRBD1,TRBV19,TGTGCCAGTAGGGGTCGCGGACAGGGAGGGGAGCTGTTTTTT,CASRGRGQGGELFF
TRBJ1-1,NA,NA,TRBV29-1,TGCAGCGTTGCATCAGGGGAAGCTGAAGCTTTCTTT,CSVASGEAEAFF
TRBJ1-5,NA,NA,TRBV5-4,TGTGCCAGCAGCTTAGGCGGGACACAAAATCAGCCCCAGCATTTT,CASSLGGTQNQPQHF
TRBJ2-3,NA,NA,TRBV2,TGTGCCAGCAGGGCTTCTAACAGCCCGCAGTATTTT,CASRASNSPQYF
TRBJ2-5,NA,NA,TRBV20-1,TGCAGTACTGATGGACGGACAATAGAGACCCAGTACTTC,CSTDGRTIETQYF
TRBJ2-5,NA,NA,TRBV2,TGTGCCAGCAGTCCCGGGTCCCAAGAGACCCAGTACTTC,CASSPGSQETQYF
TRBJ2-6,once,NA,TRBV27,TGTGCCAGCAGTTTACAGGGTTTAGGGGGGGCCAACGTCCTGACTTTC,CASSLQGLGGANVLTF
TRBJ1-1,NA,NA,TRBV12-3/TRBV12-4,TGTGCCAGCACCCCAAGCGGCGGCCACACTGAAGCTTTCTTT,CASTPSGGHTEAFF
TRBJ2-7,NA,TRBD1,TRBV27,TGTGCCAGCAGATACACCCCGGGACAGGGTTACGAGCAGTACTTC,CASRYTPGQGYEQYF
TRBJ2-7,NA,NA,TRBV19,TGTGCCAGCAGGGAAAGGGGCGAGCAGTACTTC,CASRERGEQYF